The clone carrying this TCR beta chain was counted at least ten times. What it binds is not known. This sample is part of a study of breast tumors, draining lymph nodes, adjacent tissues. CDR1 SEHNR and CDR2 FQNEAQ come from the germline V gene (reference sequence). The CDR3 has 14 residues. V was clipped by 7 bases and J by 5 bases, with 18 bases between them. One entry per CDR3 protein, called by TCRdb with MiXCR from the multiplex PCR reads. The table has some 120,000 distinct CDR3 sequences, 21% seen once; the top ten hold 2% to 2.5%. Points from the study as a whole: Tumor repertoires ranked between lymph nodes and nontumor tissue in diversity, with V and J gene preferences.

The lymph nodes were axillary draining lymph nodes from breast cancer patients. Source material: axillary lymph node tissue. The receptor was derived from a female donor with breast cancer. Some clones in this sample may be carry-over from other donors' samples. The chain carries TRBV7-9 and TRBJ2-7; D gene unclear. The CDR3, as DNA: TGTGCCAGCACCCGAGACCTGGGGATCGACGAGCAGTACTTC. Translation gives CASTRDLGIDEQYF.